This T cell receptor beta chain originates from a study of cytomegalovirus exposure and HLA in healthy donors. General observations from the study: Specificity for CMV antigens was confirmed in vitro for a few of the CMV-associated chains.

Comment on this clone: The antigen is undetermined.

Clones were read by immunoSEQ multiplex PCR, and TCRdb kept only the in-frame ones, dropping some. Of 60,000 to 70,000 clones listed, around 89% are singletons. Looked up from germline, CDR1 is DFQATT and CDR2 is SNEGSKA (reference sequence). The CDR3 totals 11 residues. The origin of this receptor is a woman younger than 35 in good health and CMV-seronegative. Specimen: PBMCs. The chain recombines TRBV20-1 with TRBJ2-5; no firm D call. The CDR3 is CSSLYQETQYF. The CDR3, as DNA: TGCAGCTCTCTGTACCAAGAGACCCAGTACTTC.